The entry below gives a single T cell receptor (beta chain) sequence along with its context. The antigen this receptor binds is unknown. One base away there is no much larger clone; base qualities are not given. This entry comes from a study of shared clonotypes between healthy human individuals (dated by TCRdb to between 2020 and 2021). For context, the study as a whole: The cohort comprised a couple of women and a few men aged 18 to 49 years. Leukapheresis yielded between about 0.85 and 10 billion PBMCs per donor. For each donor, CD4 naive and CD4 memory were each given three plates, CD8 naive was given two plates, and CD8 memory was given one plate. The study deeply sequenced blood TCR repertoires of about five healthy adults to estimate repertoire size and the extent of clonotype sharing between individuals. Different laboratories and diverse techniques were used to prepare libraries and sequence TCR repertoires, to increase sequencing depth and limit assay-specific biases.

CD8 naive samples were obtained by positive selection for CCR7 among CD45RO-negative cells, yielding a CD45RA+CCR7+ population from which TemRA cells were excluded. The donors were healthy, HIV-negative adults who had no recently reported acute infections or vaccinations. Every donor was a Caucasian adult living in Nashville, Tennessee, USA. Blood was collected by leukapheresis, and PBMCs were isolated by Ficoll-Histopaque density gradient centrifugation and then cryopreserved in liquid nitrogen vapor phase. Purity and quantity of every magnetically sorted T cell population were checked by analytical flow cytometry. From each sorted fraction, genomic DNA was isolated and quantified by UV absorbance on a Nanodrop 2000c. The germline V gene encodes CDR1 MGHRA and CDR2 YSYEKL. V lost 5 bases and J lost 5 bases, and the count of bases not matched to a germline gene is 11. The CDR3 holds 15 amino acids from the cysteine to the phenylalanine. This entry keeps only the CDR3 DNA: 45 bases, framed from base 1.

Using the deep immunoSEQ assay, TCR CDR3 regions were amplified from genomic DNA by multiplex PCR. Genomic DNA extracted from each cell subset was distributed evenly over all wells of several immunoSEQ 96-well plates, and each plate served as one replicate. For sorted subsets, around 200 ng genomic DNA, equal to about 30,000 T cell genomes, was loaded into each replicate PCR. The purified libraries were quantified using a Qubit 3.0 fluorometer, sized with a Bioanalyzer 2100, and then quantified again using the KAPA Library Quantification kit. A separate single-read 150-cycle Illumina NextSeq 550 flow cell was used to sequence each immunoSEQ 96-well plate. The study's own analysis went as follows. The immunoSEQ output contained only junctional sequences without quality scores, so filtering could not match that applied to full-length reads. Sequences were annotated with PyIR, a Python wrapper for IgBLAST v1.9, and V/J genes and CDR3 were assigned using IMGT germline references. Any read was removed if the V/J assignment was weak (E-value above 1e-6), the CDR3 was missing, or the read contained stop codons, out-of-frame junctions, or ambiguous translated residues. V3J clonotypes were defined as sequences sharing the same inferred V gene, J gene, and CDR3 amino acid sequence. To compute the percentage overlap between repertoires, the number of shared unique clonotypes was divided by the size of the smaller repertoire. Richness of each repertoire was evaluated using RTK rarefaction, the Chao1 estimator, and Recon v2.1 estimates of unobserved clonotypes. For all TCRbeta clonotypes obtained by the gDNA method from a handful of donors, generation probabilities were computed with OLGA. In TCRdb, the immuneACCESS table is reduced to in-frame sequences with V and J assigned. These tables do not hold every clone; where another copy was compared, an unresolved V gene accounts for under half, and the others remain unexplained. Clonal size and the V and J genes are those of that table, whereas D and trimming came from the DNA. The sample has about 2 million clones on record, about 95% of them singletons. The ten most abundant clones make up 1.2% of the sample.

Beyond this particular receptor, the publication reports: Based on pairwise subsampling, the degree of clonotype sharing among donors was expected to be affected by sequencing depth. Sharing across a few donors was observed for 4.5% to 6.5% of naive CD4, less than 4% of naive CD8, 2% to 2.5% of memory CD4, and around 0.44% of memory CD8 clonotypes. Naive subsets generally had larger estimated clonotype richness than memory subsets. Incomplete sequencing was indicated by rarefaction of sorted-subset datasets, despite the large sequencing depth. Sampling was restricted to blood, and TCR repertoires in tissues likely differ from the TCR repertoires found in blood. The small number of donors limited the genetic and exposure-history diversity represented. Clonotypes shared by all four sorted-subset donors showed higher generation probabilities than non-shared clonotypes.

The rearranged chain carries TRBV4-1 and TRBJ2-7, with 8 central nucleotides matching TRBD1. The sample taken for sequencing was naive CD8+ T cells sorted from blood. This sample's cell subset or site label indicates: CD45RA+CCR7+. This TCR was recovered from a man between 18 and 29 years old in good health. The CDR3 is CASSYRTGNGDEQYF. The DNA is TGCGCCAGCAGCTATCGGACAGGGAACGGTGACGAGCAGTACTTC.